One sample yielded the 26 T cell receptor beta chains listed below, sequenced in a study of cytomegalovirus exposure and HLA in healthy donors. The PCR used 60 Vbeta and 13 Jbeta primers. The protocol was immunoSEQ multiplex PCR, while the TCRdb copy is restricted to in-frame clones and leaves out a portion. The sample carries around 190,000 clones, 79% recorded once. The sample consisted of PBMCs. These receptors were collected from a woman younger than 45 in good health and CMV-seropositive.

The genes are TRBV6-6 and TRBJ1-1; D is ambiguous. V dropped 5 bases and J dropped 5 bases, with 12 bases sitting between them. CDR1 and CDR2 from the germline V gene are MNHNY and SVGAGI (reference sequence). The CDR3 covers 13 residues. CDR3 amino acids: CASSKNPGTEAFF. CDR3 DNA sequence: TGTGCCAGCAGTAAAAACCCGGGGACTGAAGCTTTCTTT.

This clone was detected only a few times. The gene calls are TRBV11-2 and TRBJ1-2, with 9 positions matching TRBD1. The CDR3 totals 15 residues. V gave up 4 bases and J gave up 3 bases; unmatched junction bases: 6. Germline lookup yields CDR1 SGHAT and CDR2 FQNNGV. As DNA, the CDR3 is TGTGCCAGCAGCTCCTACAGGGGGCGCGACTATGGCTACACCTTC. It is translated as CASSSYRGRDYGYTF.

The chain is built from TRBV6-5 and TRBJ1-1; D unclear. Germline V gene lookup returns CDR1 MNHEY and CDR2 SVGAGI. V lost 2 bases and J lost 5, with 12 bases in between. CDR3 length equals 14 residues. DNA for the CDR3: TGTGCCAGCAGTTACGACCGGGAAGGGACTGAAGCTTTCTTT. Residues: CASSYDREGTEAFF.

V is TRBV10-1 and J is TRBJ2-3; 9 bases fit TRBD1. The CDR3 sequence is 15 residues long. Germline loops: CDR1 WNHNN, CDR2 SYGVQD (reference sequence). V shed 6 bases, J shed 0 bases, and the junction held 4 bases outside the gene matches. CDR3 residues: CASSLGQGSTDTQYF. The DNA of the CDR3 is TGCGCCAGCAGCTTAGGACAGGGGAGCACAGATACGCAGTATTTT.

The chain joins TRBV7-9 to TRBJ1-1; possibly TRBD1 for D (6 bases). The CDR3 length is 16 residues. Germline V gene sequence: CDR1 SEHNR, CDR2 FQNEAQ (reference sequence). Between the trimmed V and J ends, which lost 0 bases and 3 bases, there was a span of 14 bases. The CDR3 loop reads CASSLAHGGRDTEAFF. CDR3 sequence (DNA): TGTGCCAGCAGCTTAGCGCACGGGGGGCGCGACACTGAAGCTTTCTTT.

In its sample, this clone was seen once. The rearrangement uses TRBV18 and TRBJ2-7, with 12 bases identical to TRBD1. Germline assignment: CDR1 KGHSH and CDR2 LQKENI. The J segment lost 2 bases and the V segment lost 3 bases, leaving 8 bases of the junction unmatched. This CDR3 region has 17 residues. CDR3 residues: CASSPGQGADRAYEQYF. CDR3 bases: TGTGCCAGCTCACCGGGACAGGGGGCAGATAGGGCCTACGAGCAGTACTTC.

On this clone itself: Its ends do not fully match the called genes, so a read error is possible. The rearrangement links TRBV2 to TRBJ2-3; 8 nucleotides align to TRBD1. The V gene's germline CDR1 is SNHLY and CDR2 FYNNEI. The CDR3 sequence is 13 residues long. The chain's CDR3 is CAGRTGPTDTQYF. The CDR3 DNA is TGTGCCGGCAGGACAGGGCCCACAGATACGCAGTATTTT.

This chain uses TRBV2 with TRBJ1-2; no clear D. Germline V CDR1 and CDR2: SNHLY, FYNNEI. The V gene lost 5 bases and the J gene lost 7 bases, with 11 bases spanning the gap. The CDR3 runs 12 residues. The CDR3 coding sequence is TGTGCCAGCAGTACCAGTTCTCTTGGCTACACCTTC. This codes for CASSTSSLGYTF.

V is TRBV4-1 and J is TRBJ2-1, with 13 bases matching TRBD2. The length of the CDR3 is 18 residues. The V segment lost 0 bases and the J segment 12 bases; nucleotides outside the gene matches: 14. The germline gives CDR1 MGHRA, CDR2 YSYEKL. The CDR3, as DNA: TGCGCCAGCAGCCAAGATACCATACTAGCGGGAGGGCCGTTAGGGCAGTTCTTC. It codes for CASSQDTILAGGPLGQFF.

Regarding this clone: The sample has other DNA sequences that encode this CDR3 too. This chain links TRBV27 with TRBJ2-7; a weak D match, TRBD2 (6 bases). Germline V CDR1 and CDR2: MNHEY, SMNVEV (reference sequence). The CDR3 totals 11 residues. V lost 6 bases and J 6 bases, leaving 9 bases between the germline ends. DNA for the CDR3: TGTGCCAGCAGCCTCGGGGGCGAGCAGTACTTC. This codes for CASSLGGEQYF.

This chain joins TRBV7-9 and TRBJ1-2; possibly TRBD1 for D (6 bases). Germline-derived CDR1 and CDR2 are SEHNR and FQNEAQ (reference sequence). The germline V and J ends were trimmed by 5 bases and 1 base, with 11 bases remaining between them. This CDR3 is built from 14 residues. DNA of the CDR3: TGTGCCAGCAGCCCGCGGACAGTTAACTATGGCTACACCTTC. This codes for CASSPRTVNYGYTF.

There are a few counts of this clone. The chain combines TRBV5-1 with TRBJ1-4, with TRBD1 matching 9 bases. The V gene end was trimmed by 4 bases and the J gene end by 6 bases; junction bases not matched to a gene: 4. The CDR3 runs to 14 residues. Germline V gene sequence: CDR1 SGHRS, CDR2 YFSETQ. CDR3: CASSLQGAHEKLFF. The CDR3 DNA is TGCGCCAGCAGCCTACAGGGGGCCCATGAAAAACTGTTTTTT.

The chain recombines TRBV30 with TRBJ2-7; 10 nucleotides match TRBD2. The CDR3 spans 14 residues. With 5 bases clipped from V and 1 base from J, the junction kept 5 bases outside the gene matches. Germline V gene sequence: CDR1 GTSNPN, CDR2 SVGIG (reference sequence). The CDR3 sequence is CAWDSGRMSYEQYF. CDR3 in DNA: TGTGCCTGGGATAGCGGGAGGATGTCCTACGAGCAGTACTTC.

Details on this clone: Other DNA sequences of this sample code for an identical CDR3. This chain links TRBV5-4 with TRBJ1-1; D is unresolved. There are 15 residues in the CDR3. CDR1 and CDR2 (germline): SGHNT, YYREEE (reference sequence). The ends were cut back, 0 bases at V and 0 bases at J, with 9 bases in the middle. The CDR3 region is CASSLEGALNTEAFF. Here the CDR3 DNA reads TGTGCCAGCAGCTTGGAGGGAGCTTTGAACACTGAAGCTTTCTTT.

V gene TRBV5-1 combines with J gene TRBJ1-2; D may be TRBD1 (6 bases). Per the germline V gene, CDR1 is SGHRS and CDR2 is YFSETQ. The CDR3 extends over 14 amino acids. Trimming cost V 4 bases and J 7 bases, with 17 bases left between them. The CDR3 nucleotides are TGCGCCAGCAGCAACCACAGGGAAATGGCTGGCTACACCTTC. It codes for CASSNHREMAGYTF.

The gene calls are TRBV7-2 and TRBJ1-1, with TRBD1 matching over 8 bases. Germline CDR1 and CDR2: SGHTA and FQGNSA. V lost 2 bases, J lost 4 bases, and 3 bases stayed unmatched. The CDR3 consists of 14 residues. As DNA, the CDR3 is TGTGCCAGCAGCTTACAGGGGGCGCGCACTGAAGCTTTCTTT. Amino acid sequence: CASSLQGARTEAFF.

For this clone: Other DNA sequences from this sample encode an identical CDR3 as well. This chain links TRBV4-1 with TRBJ2-2; 10 bases match TRBD2. V shed 1 base, J shed 1 base, and the junction held 0 bases outside the gene matches. From germline, CDR1 is MGHRA and CDR2 YSYEKL. The length of the CDR3 is 16 residues. CDR3 residues: CASSQGLAGNTGELFF. For the CDR3, the DNA is TGCGCCAGCAGCCAAGGACTAGCGGGGAACACCGGGGAGCTGTTTTTT.

This chain connects TRBV19 to TRBJ1-4; 10 bases map to TRBD1. The CDR3 totals 14 residues. V gave up 5 bases and J gave up 12 bases; unmatched junction bases: 9. Germline V CDR1 and CDR2: LNHDA, SQIVND (reference sequence). In DNA form, the CDR3 reads TGTGCCAGTAGTCCGGACAGGGGGAAAGGAGAACTGTTTTTT. This gives the protein CASSPDRGKGELFF.

The chain couples TRBV15 to TRBJ2-4; 7 bases map to TRBD1. This CDR3 spans 18 amino acids. The ends lost 0 bases at V and 1 base at J; junction bases unmatched: 9. Germline CDR1 reads LNHNV; CDR2 reads YYDKDF (reference sequence). The CDR3, as DNA: TGTGCCACCAGCAGAGATCTGAACAGGGGAGTTGCCAAAAACATTCAGTACTTC. This codes for CATSRDLNRGVAKNIQYF.

This chain links TRBV10-3 with TRBJ1-5; no clear D gene. The CDR3 consists of 15 residues. Germline lookup yields CDR1 ENHRY and CDR2 SYGVKD. V was pared by 8 bases and J by 0 bases, with 14 bases between. CDR3 in amino acids: CAISNSPPSNQPQHF. The CDR3 coding sequence is TGTGCCATCTCGAACAGCCCTCCTAGCAATCAGCCCCAGCATTTT.

The rearrangement uses TRBV21-1 and TRBJ2-2; TRBD2 is the table's D call, not checked against the DNA. TRBV21-1 is marked as a pseudogene. The CDR3 totals 16 residues. CDR3 sequence reads: CASSKMPLAGTGELFF. The CDR3 coding sequence is TGTGCCAGCAGCAAAATGCCCCTGGCGGGTACCGGGGAGCTGTTTTTT.

The V and J genes are TRBV10-3 and TRBJ2-1, with a tentative D call TRBD1 (8 bases). The CDR3 sequence is 15 residues long. Germline assignment: CDR1 ENHRY and CDR2 SYGVKD. V lost 8 bases and J lost 0, with 14 bases in between. DNA of the CDR3: TGTGCCATCGGGGGGGGACAGGACTCCTACAATGAGCAGTTCTTC. Encoded protein: CAIGGGQDSYNEQFF.

V gene TRBV19 combines with J gene TRBJ2-5; D not resolved. Trimming removed 3 bases at V and 0 bases at J, with 5 bases between. CDR1 and CDR2 (germline): LNHDA, SQIVND (reference sequence). This CDR3 has 13 amino acids. The CDR3 is CASSIQDQETQYF. DNA of the CDR3: TGTGCCAGTAGTATTCAGGACCAAGAGACCCAGTACTTC.

V and J are TRBV19 and TRBJ2-7, with D maybe TRBD1 (6 bases). The CDR3 sequence is 14 residues long. Trimming left V 1 base short and J 3 bases short, with 10 bases between. Germline CDR1 and CDR2: LNHDA and SQIVND (reference sequence). The CDR3 reads CASSIGTDGYEQYF. The CDR3 coding sequence is TGTGCCAGTAGTATAGGGACAGATGGCTACGAGCAGTACTTC. The full variable domain, rest sourced from reference TRBV19 and TRBJ2-7, is DGGITQSPKYLFRKEGQNVTLSCEQNLNHDAMYWYRQDPGQGLRLIYYSQIVNDFQKGDIAEGYSVSREKKESFPLTVTSAQKNPTAFYLCASSIGTDGYEQYFGPGTRLTVT.

The rearrangement links TRBV6-5 to TRBJ1-2; D unclear. The length of the CDR3 is 13 residues. Germline-derived CDR1 and CDR2 are MNHEY and SVGAGI. The V and J ends lost 0 bases and 5 bases respectively, with 7 bases between them. The CDR3 reads CASSYSLLYGYTF. As DNA, the CDR3 is TGTGCCAGCAGTTACTCGTTGTTATATGGCTACACCTTC.

V usage is TRBV7-9 and J usage is TRBJ1-1, with 10 bases identical to TRBD1. The ends lost 4 bases at V and 1 base at J; junction bases unmatched: 9. Germline values: CDR1 SEHNR, CDR2 FQNEAQ (reference sequence). CDR3 length: 17 amino acids. The CDR3 coding sequence is TGTGCCAGCAGCTCAACTCGACAGGGGGCCCGGAACACTGAAGCTTTCTTT. Translated, it gives CASSSTRQGARNTEAFF. The whole variable domain, remainder taken from reference TRBV7-9 and TRBJ1-1, is DTGVSQNPRHKITKRGQNVTFRCDPISEHNRLYWYRQTLGQGPEFLTYFQNEAQLEKSRLLSDRFSAERPKGSFSTLEIQRTEQGDSAMYLCASSSTRQGARNTEAFFGQGTRLTVV.